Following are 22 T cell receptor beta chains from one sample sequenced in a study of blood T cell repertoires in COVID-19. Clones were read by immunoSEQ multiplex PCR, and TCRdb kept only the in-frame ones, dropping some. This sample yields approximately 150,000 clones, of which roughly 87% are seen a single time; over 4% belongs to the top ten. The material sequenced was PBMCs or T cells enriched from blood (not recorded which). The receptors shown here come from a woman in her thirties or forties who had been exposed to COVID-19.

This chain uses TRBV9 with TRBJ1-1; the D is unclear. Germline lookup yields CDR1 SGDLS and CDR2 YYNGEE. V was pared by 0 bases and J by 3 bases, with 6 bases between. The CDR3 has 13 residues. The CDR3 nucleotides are TGTGCCAGCAGCGTAGCGGGGTACACTGAAGCTTTCTTT. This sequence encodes CASSVAGYTEAFF.

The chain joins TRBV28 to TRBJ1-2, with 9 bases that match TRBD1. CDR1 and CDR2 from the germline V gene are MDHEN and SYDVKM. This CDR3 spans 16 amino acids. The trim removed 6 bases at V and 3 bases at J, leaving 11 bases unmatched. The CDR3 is CASSINRGLEYYGYTF. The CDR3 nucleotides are TGTGCCAGCAGCATAAACAGGGGGCTGGAATACTATGGCTACACCTTC.

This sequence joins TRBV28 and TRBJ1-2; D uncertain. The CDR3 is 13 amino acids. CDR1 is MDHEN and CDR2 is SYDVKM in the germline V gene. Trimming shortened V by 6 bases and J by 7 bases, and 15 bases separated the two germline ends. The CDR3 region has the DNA TGTGCCAGCAGCTTTATGAGAGGCGCTGGCTACACCTTC. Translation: CASSFMRGAGYTF.

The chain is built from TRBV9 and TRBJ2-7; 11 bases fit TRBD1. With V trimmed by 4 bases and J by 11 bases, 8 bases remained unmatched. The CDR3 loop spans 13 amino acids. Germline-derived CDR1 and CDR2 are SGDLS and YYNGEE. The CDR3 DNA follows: TGTGCCAGCAGCACCTCCGGGACAGGGGGGGAGTACTTC. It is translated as CASSTSGTGGEYF.

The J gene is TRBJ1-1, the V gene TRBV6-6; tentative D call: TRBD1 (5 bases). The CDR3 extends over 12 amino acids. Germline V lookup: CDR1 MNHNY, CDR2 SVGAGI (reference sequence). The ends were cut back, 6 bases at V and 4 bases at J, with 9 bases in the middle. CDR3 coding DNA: TGTGCCAGCAGCTCGGGGGGCACTGAAGCTTTCTTT. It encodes CASSSGGTEAFF.

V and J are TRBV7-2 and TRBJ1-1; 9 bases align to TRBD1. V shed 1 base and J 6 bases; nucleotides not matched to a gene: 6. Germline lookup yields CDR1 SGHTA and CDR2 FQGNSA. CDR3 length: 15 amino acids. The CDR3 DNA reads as TGTGCCAGCAGCTTAGTCGGGACAGGGTTGGCTGAAGCTTTCTTT. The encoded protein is CASSLVGTGLAEAFF.

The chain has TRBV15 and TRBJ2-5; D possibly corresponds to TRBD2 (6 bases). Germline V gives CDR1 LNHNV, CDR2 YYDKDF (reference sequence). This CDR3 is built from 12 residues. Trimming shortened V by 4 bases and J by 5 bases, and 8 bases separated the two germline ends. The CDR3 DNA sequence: TGTGCCACCAGCACCGGGAGTGAGACCCAGTACTTC. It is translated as CATSTGSETQYF.

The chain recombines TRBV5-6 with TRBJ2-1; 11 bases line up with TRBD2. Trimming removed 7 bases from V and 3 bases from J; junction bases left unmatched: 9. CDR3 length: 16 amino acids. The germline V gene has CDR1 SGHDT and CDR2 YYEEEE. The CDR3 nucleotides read TGTGCCAGCTGGGAGCTAGCGGGAGGTGTCTACAATGAGCAGTTCTTC. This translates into CASWELAGGVYNEQFF. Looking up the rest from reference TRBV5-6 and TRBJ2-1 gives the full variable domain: DAGVTQSPTHLIKTRGQQVTLRCSPKSGHDTVSWYQQALGQGPQFIFQYYEEEERQRGNFPDRFSGHQFPNYSSELNVNALLLGDSALYLCASWELAGGVYNEQFFGPGTRLTVL.

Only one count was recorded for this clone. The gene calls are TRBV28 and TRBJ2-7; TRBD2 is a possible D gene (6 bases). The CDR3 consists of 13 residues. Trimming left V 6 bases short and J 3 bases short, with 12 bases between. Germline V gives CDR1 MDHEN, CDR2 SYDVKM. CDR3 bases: TGTGCCAGCAGAGGACTACCAGACTACGAGCAGTACTTC. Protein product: CASRGLPDYEQYF.

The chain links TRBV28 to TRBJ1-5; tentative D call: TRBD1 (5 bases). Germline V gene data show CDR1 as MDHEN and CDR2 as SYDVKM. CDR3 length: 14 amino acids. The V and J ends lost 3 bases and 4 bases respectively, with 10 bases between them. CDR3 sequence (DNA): TGTGCCAGCAGTTTCAGGGCTTTGAATCAGCCCCAGCATTTT. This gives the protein CASSFRALNQPQHF.

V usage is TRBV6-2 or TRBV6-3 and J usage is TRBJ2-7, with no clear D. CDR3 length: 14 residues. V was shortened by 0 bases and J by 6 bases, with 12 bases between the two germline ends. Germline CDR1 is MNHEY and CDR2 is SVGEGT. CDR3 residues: CASSYSIAQFEQYF. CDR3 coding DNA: TGTGCCAGCAGTTACTCGATTGCACAGTTCGAGCAGTACTTC.

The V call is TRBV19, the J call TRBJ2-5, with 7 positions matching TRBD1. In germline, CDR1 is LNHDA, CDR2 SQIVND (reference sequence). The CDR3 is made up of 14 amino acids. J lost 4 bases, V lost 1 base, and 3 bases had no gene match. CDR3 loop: CASSIGQGLETQYF. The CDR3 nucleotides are TGTGCCAGTAGTATAGGACAGGGCTTAGAGACCCAGTACTTC. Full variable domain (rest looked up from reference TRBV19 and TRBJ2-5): DGGITQSPKYLFRKEGQNVTLSCEQNLNHDAMYWYRQDPGQGLRLIYYSQIVNDFQKGDIAEGYSVSREKKESFPLTVTSAQKNPTAFYLCASSIGQGLETQYFGPGTRLLVL.

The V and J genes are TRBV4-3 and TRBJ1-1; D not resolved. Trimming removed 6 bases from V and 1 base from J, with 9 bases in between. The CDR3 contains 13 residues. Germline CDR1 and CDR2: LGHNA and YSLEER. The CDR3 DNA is TGCGCCAGCAGTGATCGGGGGAACACTGAAGCTTTCTTT. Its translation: CASSDRGNTEAFF.

The CDR3 reads CASSLAIGGEKLFF. As DNA, the CDR3 is TGTGCCAGCAGCTTGGCCATAGGGGGTGAAAAACTGTTTTTT. The chain is built from TRBV5-6 and TRBJ1-4; a possible D gene is TRBD1 (6 bases). Germline loops: CDR1 SGHDT, CDR2 YYEEEE. This CDR3 has 14 amino acids. The V end lost 0 bases, the J end lost 7 bases, and 10 bases lay between the germline ends.

The CDR3 protein is CASSQRRGRTGELFF. As DNA, the CDR3 is TGCGCCAGCAGCCAGAGGAGGGGGCGCACCGGGGAGCTGTTTTTT. The chain recombines TRBV4-1 with TRBJ2-2, with D possibly TRBD1 on 7 matching bases. V gave up 3 bases and J gave up 4 bases, with 12 bases separating them. The CDR3 consists of 15 residues. Germline CDR1 and CDR2: MGHRA and YSYEKL.

Here the CDR3 reads CASSARQEVNTEAFF. The CDR3 bases are TGTGCCAGCAGCGCCCGACAGGAAGTGAACACTGAAGCTTTCTTT. This chain joins TRBV7-9 and TRBJ1-1; tentative D call: TRBD1 (6 bases). CDR1 is SEHNR and CDR2 is FQNEAQ in the germline V gene (reference sequence). The CDR3 sequence is 15 residues long. With 5 bases removed from V and 0 bases from J, the gap between germline ends came to 13 bases.

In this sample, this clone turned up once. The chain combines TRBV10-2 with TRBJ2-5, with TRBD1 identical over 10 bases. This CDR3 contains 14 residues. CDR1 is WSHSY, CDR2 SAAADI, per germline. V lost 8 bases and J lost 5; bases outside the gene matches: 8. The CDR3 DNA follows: TGCGCCAGCGCGTGGGGACAGGGGCGGGAGACCCAGTACTTC. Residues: CASAWGQGRETQYF.

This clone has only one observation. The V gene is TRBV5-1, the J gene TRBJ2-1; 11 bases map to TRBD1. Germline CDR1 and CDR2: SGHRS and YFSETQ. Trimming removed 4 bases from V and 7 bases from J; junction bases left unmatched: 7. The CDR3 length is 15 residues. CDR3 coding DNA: TGCGCCAGCAGCGGAGGACAGGGGGCGCGGAATGAGCAGTTCTTC. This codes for CASSGGQGARNEQFF.

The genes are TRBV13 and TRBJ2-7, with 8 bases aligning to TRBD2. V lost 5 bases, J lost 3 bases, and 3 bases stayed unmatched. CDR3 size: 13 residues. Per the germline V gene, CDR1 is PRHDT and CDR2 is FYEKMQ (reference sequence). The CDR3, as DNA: TGTGCCAGCAGCCTCGGGGGGGGCTACGAGCAGTACTTC. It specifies CASSLGGGYEQYF.

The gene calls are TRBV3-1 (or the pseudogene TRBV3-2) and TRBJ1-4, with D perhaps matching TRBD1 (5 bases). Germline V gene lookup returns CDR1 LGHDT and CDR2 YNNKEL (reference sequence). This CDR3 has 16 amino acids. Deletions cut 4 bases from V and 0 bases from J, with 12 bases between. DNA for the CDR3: TGTGCCAGCAGCCGGACACCGGACACAACTAATGAAAAACTGTTTTTT. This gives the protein CASSRTPDTTNEKLFF.

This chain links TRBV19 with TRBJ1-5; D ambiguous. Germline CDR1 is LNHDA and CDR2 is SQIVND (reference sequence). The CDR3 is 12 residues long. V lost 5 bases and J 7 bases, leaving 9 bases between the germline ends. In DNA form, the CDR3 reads TGTGCCAGTAGTGGGCAGGCCCAGCCCCAGCATTTT. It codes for CASSGQAQPQHF.

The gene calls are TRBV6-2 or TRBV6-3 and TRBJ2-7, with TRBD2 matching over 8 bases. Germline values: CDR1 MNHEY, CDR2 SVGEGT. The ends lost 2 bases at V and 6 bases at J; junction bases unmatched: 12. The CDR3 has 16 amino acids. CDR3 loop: CASSYLGLVGYGEQYF. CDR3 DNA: TGTGCCAGCAGTTACCTGGGACTAGTGGGCTACGGCGAGCAGTACTTC.